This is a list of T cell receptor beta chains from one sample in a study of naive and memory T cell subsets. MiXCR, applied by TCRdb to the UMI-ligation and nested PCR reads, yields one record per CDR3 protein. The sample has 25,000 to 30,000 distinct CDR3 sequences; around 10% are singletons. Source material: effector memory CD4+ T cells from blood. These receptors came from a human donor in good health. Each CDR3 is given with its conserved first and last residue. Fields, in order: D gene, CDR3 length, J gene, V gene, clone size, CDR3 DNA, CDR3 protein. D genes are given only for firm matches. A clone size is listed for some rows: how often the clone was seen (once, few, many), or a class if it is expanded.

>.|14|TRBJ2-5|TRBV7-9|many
TGTGCCAGCAGCTTAGGGGCAGGGTCAGAGACCCAGTACTTC
CASSLGAGSETQYF
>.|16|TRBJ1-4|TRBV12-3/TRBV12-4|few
TGTGCCAGCAGTTTCTTTCTCGGGGGGCCGGGAGAAAAACTGTTTTTT
CASSFFLGGPGEKLFF
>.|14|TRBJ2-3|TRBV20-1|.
TGCAGTGGTGTGGGGTCCCGAGGCACAGATACGCAGTATTTT
CSGVGSRGTDTQYF
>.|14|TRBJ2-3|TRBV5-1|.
TGCGCCAGCAGCCTGGAGCGGGGACAAGATACGCAGTATTTT
CASSLERGQDTQYF
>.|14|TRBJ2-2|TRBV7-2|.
TGTGCCAGCAGCTTAGCGCAGGGGCCCGGGGAGCTGTTTTTT
CASSLAQGPGELFF
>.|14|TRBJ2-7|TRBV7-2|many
TGTGCCAGCAGCCTAGGTAGTCTAGCTATCGAGCAGTACTTC
CASSLGSLAIEQYF
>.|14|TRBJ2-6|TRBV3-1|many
TGTGCCAGCAGCTTGATCTCTGGGGCCAACGTCCTGACTTTC
CASSLISGANVLTF
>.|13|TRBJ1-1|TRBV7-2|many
TGTGCCAGCAGCTTAATCCGGTTCACTGAAGCTTTCTTT
CASSLIRFTEAFF
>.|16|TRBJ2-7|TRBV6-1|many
TGTGCCAGCGCCACTGAACAGGGTGACATATCCTACGAGCAGTACTTC
CASATEQGDISYEQYF
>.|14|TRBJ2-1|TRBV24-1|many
TGTGCCACCAGTGACAGGACAACTTACAATGAGCAGTTCTTC
CATSDRTTYNEQFF
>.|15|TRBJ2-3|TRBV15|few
TGTGCCACCAGCAGAGATAGGACAGAAAGGGGTACGCAGTATTTT
CATSRDRTERGTQYF
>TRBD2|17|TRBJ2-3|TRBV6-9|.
TGTGCCAGCAGTTATGCCCGGGGGGGGGGCCGACCAGATACGCAGTATTTT
CASSYARGGGRPDTQYF
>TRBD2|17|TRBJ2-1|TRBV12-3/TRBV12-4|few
TGTGCCAGCAGTCCCGCTAGCGGGAGGGCCTCCTACAATGAGCAGTTCTTC
CASSPASGRASYNEQFF
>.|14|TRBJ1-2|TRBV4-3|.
TGCGCCAGCAGAGGGGACGGGGACCGCTATGGCTACACCTTC
CASRGDGDRYGYTF
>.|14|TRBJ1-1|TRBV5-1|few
TGCGCCAGCAGGACAGGAGTCATGAACACTGAAGCTTTCTTT
CASRTGVMNTEAFF
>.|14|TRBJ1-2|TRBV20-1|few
TGCAGTGTCTCCGAAGAACAGGGAGTTAGCGGCTACACCTTC
CSVSEEQGVSGYTF
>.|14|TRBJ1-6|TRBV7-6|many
TGTGCCAGCAGCTTATCCGCCTATAATTCACCCCTCCACTTT
CASSLSAYNSPLHF
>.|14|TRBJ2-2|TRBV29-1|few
TGCAGCGTTGGCCAGCTGATGGGGGCCGGGGAGCTGTTTTTT
CSVGQLMGAGELFF
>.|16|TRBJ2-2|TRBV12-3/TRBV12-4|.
TGTGACAGCAGTTTACTTAGGACGTCGAACACCGGGGAGCTGTTTTTT
CDSSLLRTSNTGELFF
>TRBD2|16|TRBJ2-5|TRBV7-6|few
TGTGCCAGCAGCTCCGTCGGGACTAGCGGACAAGAGACCCAGTACTTC
CASSSVGTSGQETQYF
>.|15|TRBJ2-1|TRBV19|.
TGTGCCAGTAGCCTTCCGGGACTCACTAACAATGAGCAGTTCTTC
CASSLPGLTNNEQFF
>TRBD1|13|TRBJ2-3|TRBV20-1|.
TGCAGTGCTAGCAGGGGGAATACAGATACGCAGTATTTT
CSASRGNTDTQYF
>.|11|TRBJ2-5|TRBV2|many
TGTGCCAGCAGCGAGCAGAGGACCCAGTACTTC
CASSEQRTQYF
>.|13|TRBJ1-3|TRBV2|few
TGTGCCAGCAGTTCTGGTATGGGAAACACCATATATTTT
CASSSGMGNTIYF